The 20 T cell receptor beta chains below come from one sample, sequenced in a study of TIL therapy for anti-PD-1-resistant metastatic lung cancer. This was the immunoSEQ v3 assay. Produced via immunoSEQ multiplex PCR; TCRdb's table is partial and in-frame only. The sample contains 8,500 to 9,500 clones, more than 70% of which appear only once. The time point here: pre-treatment sample, taken before nivolumab and TIL therapy. Most excised metastases sampled were pleural nodules or supraclavicular lymph nodes. The specimen comprised tumor tissue, sampled at baseline. The origin of the receptors is a person between 25 and 79 years old with non-small cell lung cancer.

The chain employs TRBV28 and TRBJ1-5; D remains unclear. Trimming left V 5 bases short and J 11 bases short, with 13 bases between. Germline assignment: CDR1 MDHEN and CDR2 SYDVKM. This CDR3 has 12 residues. DNA for the CDR3: TGTGCCAGCAGTCCCCCGTTCCCGGCCCAGCATTTT. Translated, it gives CASSPPFPAQHF.

This chain links TRBV7-8 with TRBJ2-3; D is unclear. The CDR3 spans 15 residues. Germline V gene lookup returns CDR1 SGHVS and CDR2 FQNEAQ. Trimming removed 1 base from V and 4 bases from J, with 12 bases in between. The DNA for the CDR3 is TGTGCCAGCAGCTTAGGGAATGGGTACTCAGATACGCAGTATTTT. Residues: CASSLGNGYSDTQYF.

The J gene is TRBJ1-1, the V gene TRBV18, with a tentative D call TRBD1 (5 bases). The germline V and J ends were trimmed by 2 bases and 10 bases, with 11 bases remaining between them. From germline, CDR1 is KGHSH and CDR2 LQKENI. The CDR3 sequence is 12 residues long. The chain's CDR3 is CASSPIQGAAFF. The CDR3 nucleotides are TGTGCCAGCTCACCAATCCAGGGAGCAGCTTTCTTT.

The rearrangement uses TRBV7-2 and TRBJ2-5, with 12 bases lining up with TRBD2. V was pared by 3 bases and J by 4 bases, with 3 bases of the junction left unmatched. Germline assignment: CDR1 SGHTA and CDR2 FQGNSA. The CDR3 loop spans 15 amino acids. CDR3 loop: CASSFPTSGGETQYF. CDR3 coding DNA: TGTGCCAGCAGCTTCCCGACTAGCGGGGGAGAGACCCAGTACTTC. Looking up the rest from reference TRBV7-2 and TRBJ2-5 gives the full variable domain: GAGVSQSPSNKVTEKGKDVELRCDPISGHTALYWYRQSLGQGLEFLIYFQGNSAPDKSGLPSDRFSAERTGGSVSTLTIQRTQQEDSAVYLCASSFPTSGGETQYFGPGTRLLVL.

This clone has more than one count but fewer than ten. The J gene is TRBJ1-5, the V gene TRBV6-1; no clear D gene. The CDR3 has 13 residues. Germline V gene lookup returns CDR1 MNHNS and CDR2 SASEGT. The V end lost 6 bases, the J end lost 0 bases, and 6 bases lay between the germline ends. In DNA form, the CDR3 reads TGTGCCAGCAGCTTGGATAGCAATCAGCCCCAGCATTTT. Translation: CASSLDSNQPQHF.

The table lists this clone with a few counts. The chain couples TRBV18 to TRBJ1-1; unclear D gene. Trimming shortened V by 3 bases and J by 6 bases, and 14 bases separated the two germline ends. Per germline, CDR1 KGHSH and CDR2 LQKENI. The CDR3 has 14 residues. The CDR3 protein is CASSPLAGNPEAFF. The CDR3 DNA follows: TGTGCCAGCTCACCCCTTGCGGGAAACCCTGAAGCTTTCTTT.

This clone was observed a handful of times. The V and J genes are TRBV9 and TRBJ2-2, with D unresolved. The CDR3 is made up of 16 amino acids. Germline V gene data show CDR1 as SGDLS and CDR2 as YYNGEE. The V gene lost 0 bases and the J gene lost 0 bases, with 9 bases spanning the gap. The CDR3 here is CASSVAPRTNTGELFF. The CDR3 nucleotides read TGTGCCAGCAGCGTAGCCCCCCGAACGAACACCGGGGAGCTGTTTTTT.

This sequence joins TRBV11-2 and TRBJ2-3; 12 bases align to TRBD1. In germline, CDR1 is SGHAT, CDR2 FQNNGV. The CDR3 spans 16 residues. V was clipped by 4 bases and J by 0 bases; unmatched bases: 2. Written as DNA, the CDR3 is TGTGCCAGCAGCTGGGGACAGGGGGCGAGCACAGATACGCAGTATTTT. This sequence encodes CASSWGQGASTDTQYF.

This rearrangement joins TRBV5-6 to TRBJ2-5; perhaps D is TRBD1 or TRBD2 (6 bases each). The germline V and J ends were trimmed by 3 bases and 5 bases, with 17 bases remaining between them. CDR1 is SGHDT and CDR2 is YYEEEE in the germline V gene. There are 15 residues in the CDR3. CDR3 sequence reads: CASSYHPGAGETQYF. CDR3 DNA sequence: TGTGCCAGCAGCTACCACCCGGGGGCAGGGGAGACCCAGTACTTC.

The chain combines TRBV19 with TRBJ2-3; 14 nucleotides agree with TRBD2. CDR1 and CDR2 from the germline V gene are LNHDA and SQIVND (reference sequence). The J segment lost 1 base and the V segment lost 6 bases, leaving 12 bases of the junction unmatched. The CDR3 length is 19 residues. The CDR3 DNA follows: TGTGCCAGTAGGGGACGACCGGGACTAGCGGGAGTGGGCACAGATACGCAGTATTTT. Translation gives CASRGRPGLAGVGTDTQYF. Drawing the rest from reference TRBV19 and TRBJ2-3, the complete variable domain is DGGITQSPKYLFRKEGQNVTLSCEQNLNHDAMYWYRQDPGQGLRLIYYSQIVNDFQKGDIAEGYSVSREKKESFPLTVTSAQKNPTAFYLCASRGRPGLAGVGTDTQYFGPGTRLTVL.

V usage is TRBV27 and J usage is TRBJ2-5, with TRBD1 identical over 10 bases. The assigned J gene may be wrong: the sequence end matches TRBJ2-7 better. The CDR3 contains 13 residues. Germline V gene lookup returns CDR1 MNHEY and CDR2 SMNVEV (reference sequence). CDR3 sequence: CASSPDRGGEQYF. In DNA form, the CDR3 reads TGTGCCAGCAGCCCGGACAGGGGGGGCGAGCAGTACTTC.

This clone was seen a single time. The chain combines TRBV5-1 with TRBJ1-1; 10 positions match TRBD1. J lost 6 bases, V lost 4 bases, and 9 bases had no gene match. There are 15 residues in the CDR3. CDR1 SGHRS and CDR2 YFSETQ come from the germline V gene. The CDR3 coding sequence is TGCGCCAGCAGCCTACGGACAGGGGGAAGCGCTGAAGCTTTCTTT. As protein: CASSLRTGGSAEAFF.

The table lists this clone with a count of one. The gene calls are TRBV1 and TRBJ2-7; TRBD2 was called by the table and not checked on the DNA. TRBV1 is a pseudogene segment. This CDR3 has 19 amino acids. The CDR3 loop reads CTSSQERPSGRPYSYEQYF. The DNA of the CDR3 is TGCACCAGCAGCCAAGAAAGGCCTAGCGGGAGGCCCTACTCCTACGAGCAGTACTTC.

This chain links TRBV6-5 with TRBJ1-6, with TRBD1 matching over 7 bases. V lost 5 bases to trimming and J lost 5 bases; unmatched junction nucleotides: 3. Germline CDR1 is MNHEY and CDR2 is SVGAGI. CDR3 size: 14 residues. The CDR3 sequence is CASSPGQHNSPLHF. CDR3 nucleotides: TGTGCCAGCAGTCCGGGACAGCATAATTCACCCCTCCACTTT.

This clone has a handful of counts. V gene TRBV5-4 combines with J gene TRBJ2-5; 11 nucleotides match TRBD2. The trim removed 3 bases at V and 2 bases at J, leaving 12 bases unmatched. Looked up from germline, CDR1 is SGHNT and CDR2 is YYREEE (reference sequence). The CDR3 contains 18 residues. The CDR3: CASSSQILAGGGQETQYF. CDR3 nucleotides: TGTGCCAGCAGCTCCCAGATATTAGCGGGGGGGGGTCAAGAGACCCAGTACTTC.

The chain employs TRBV7-3 and TRBJ2-1, with 12 bases lining up with TRBD1. The CDR3 spans 15 residues. V shed 2 bases and J 8 bases; nucleotides not matched to a gene: 4. Germline V gene sequence: CDR1 SGHTA, CDR2 FQGTGA. CDR3 amino acids: CASSLPGQGAHEQFF. CDR3 nucleotide sequence: TGTGCCAGCAGCTTACCGGGACAGGGGGCCCATGAGCAGTTCTTC. Complete variable domain (other parts from reference TRBV7-3 and TRBJ2-1): GAGVSQTPSNKVTEKGKYVELRCDPISGHTALYWYRQSLGQGPEFLIYFQGTGAADDSGLPNDRFFAVRPEGSVSTLKIQRTERGDSAVYLCASSLPGQGAHEQFFGPGTRLTVL.

This rearrangement joins TRBV18 to TRBJ1-3, with unresolved D. This CDR3 has 13 residues. V was shortened by 4 bases and J by 1 base, with 5 bases between the two germline ends. CDR1 and CDR2 from the germline V gene are KGHSH and LQKENI. CDR3 nucleotides: TGTGCCAGCTCACAGGATTCTGGAAACACCATATATTTT. Translation: CASSQDSGNTIYF. Filled out from reference TRBV18 and TRBJ1-3, the complete variable domain reads NAGVMQNPRHLVRRRGQEARLRCSPMKGHSHVYWYRQLPEEGLKFMVYLQKENIIDESGMPKERFSAEFPKEGPSILRIQQVVRGDSAAYFCASSQDSGNTIYFGEGSWLTVV.

This clone was seen a handful of times. The genes are TRBV5-8 and TRBJ1-5; D may be TRBD1 (5 bases). There are 15 residues in the CDR3. Per germline, CDR1 SGHTS and CDR2 YDEGEE. Trimming took off 0 bases at V and 3 bases at J, with 10 bases between the two ends. The CDR3 loop is CASSLGSGTNQPQHF. The DNA of the CDR3 is TGTGCCAGCAGCTTGGGGTCTGGGACCAATCAGCCCCAGCATTTT.

V and J are TRBV7-9 and TRBJ1-2; D possibly corresponds to TRBD1 (5 bases). This CDR3 has 13 amino acids. Germline V gene lookup returns CDR1 SEHNR and CDR2 FQNEAQ (reference sequence). V dropped 1 base and J dropped 8 bases, with 11 bases sitting between them. The CDR3 DNA reads as TGTGCCAGCAGCTTAGGTCCCAGGGTAGGCTACACCTTC. Amino acid sequence: CASSLGPRVGYTF.

This clone appeared a single time. The rearrangement joins TRBV11-3 to TRBJ2-5; perhaps TRBD1 as D (5 bases). This CDR3 contains 13 residues. Trimming took off 3 bases at V and 5 bases at J, with 10 bases between the two ends. Germline CDR1 and CDR2: SGHNT and YENEEA. CDR3 in DNA: TGTGCCAGCAGCTTCCGTGGGGCGGAGACCCAGTACTTC. Translating gives CASSFRGAETQYF.